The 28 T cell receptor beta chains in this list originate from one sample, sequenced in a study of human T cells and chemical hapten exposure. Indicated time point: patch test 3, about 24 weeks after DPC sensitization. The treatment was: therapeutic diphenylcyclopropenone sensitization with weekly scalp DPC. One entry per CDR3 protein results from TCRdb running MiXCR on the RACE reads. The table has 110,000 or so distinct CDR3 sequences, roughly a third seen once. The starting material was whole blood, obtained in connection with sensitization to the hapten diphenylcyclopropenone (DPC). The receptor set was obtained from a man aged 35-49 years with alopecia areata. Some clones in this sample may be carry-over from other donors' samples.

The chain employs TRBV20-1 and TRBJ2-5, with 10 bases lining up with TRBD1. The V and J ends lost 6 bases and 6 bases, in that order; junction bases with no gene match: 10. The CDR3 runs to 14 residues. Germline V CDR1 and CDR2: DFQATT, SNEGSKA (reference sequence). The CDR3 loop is CSALGQGGEKTQYF. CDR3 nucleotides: TGCAGTGCCTTAGGACAGGGGGGAGAGAAGACCCAGTACTTC.

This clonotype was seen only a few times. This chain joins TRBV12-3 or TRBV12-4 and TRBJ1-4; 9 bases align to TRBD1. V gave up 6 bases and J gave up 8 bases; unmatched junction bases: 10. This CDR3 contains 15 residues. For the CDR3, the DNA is TGTGCCAGCAGGCCCGGACAGGGGCTGCACGAAAAACTGTTTTTT. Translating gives CASRPGQGLHEKLFF.

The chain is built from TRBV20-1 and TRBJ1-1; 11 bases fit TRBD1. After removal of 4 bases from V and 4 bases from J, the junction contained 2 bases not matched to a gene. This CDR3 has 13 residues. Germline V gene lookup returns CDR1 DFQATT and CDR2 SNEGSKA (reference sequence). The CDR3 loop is CSATGQGGTEAFF. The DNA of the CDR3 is TGCAGTGCTACGGGACAGGGGGGCACTGAAGCTTTCTTT.

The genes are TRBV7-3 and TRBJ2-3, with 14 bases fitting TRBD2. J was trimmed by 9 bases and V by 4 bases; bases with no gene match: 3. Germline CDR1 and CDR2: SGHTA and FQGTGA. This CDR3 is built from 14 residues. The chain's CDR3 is CASSWGLAGDTQYF. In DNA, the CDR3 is TGTGCCAGCAGCTGGGGACTAGCGGGAGACACGCAGTATTTT.

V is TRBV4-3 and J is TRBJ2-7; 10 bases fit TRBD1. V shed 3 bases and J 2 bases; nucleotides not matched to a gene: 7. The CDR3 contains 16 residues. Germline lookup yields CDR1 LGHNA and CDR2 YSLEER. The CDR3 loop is CASSQAAGTGAYEQYV. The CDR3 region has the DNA TGCGCCAGCAGCCAGGCTGCCGGGACAGGGGCCTACGAGCAGTACGTC.

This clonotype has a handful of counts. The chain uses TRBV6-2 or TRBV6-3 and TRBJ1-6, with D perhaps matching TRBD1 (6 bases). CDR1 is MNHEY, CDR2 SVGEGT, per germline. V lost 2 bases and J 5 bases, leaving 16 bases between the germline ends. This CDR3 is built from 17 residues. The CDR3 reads CASSYRTAGVNNSPLHF. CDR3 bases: TGTGCCAGCAGTTACAGGACAGCAGGGGTCAATAATTCACCCCTCCACTTT.

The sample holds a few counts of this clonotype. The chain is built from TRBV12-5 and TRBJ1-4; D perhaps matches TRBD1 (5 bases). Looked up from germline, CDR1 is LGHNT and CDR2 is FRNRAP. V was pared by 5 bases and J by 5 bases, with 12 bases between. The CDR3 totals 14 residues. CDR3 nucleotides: TGTGCTAGTGGTCGGGACGGATTAAATGAAAAACTGTTTTTT. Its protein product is CASGRDGLNEKLFF.

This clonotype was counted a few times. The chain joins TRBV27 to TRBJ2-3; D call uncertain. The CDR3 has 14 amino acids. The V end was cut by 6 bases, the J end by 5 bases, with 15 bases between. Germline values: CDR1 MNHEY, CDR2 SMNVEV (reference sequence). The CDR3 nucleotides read TGTGCCAGCAGCAAATATACACCTAGAGATACGCAGTATTTT. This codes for CASSKYTPRDTQYF.

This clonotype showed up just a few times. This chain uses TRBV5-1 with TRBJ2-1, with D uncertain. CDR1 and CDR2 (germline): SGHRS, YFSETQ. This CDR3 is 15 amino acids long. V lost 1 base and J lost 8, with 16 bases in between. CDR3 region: CASSLRGRSEDEQFF. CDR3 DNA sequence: TGCGCCAGCAGCTTGAGAGGTCGGAGTGAAGATGAGCAGTTCTTC.

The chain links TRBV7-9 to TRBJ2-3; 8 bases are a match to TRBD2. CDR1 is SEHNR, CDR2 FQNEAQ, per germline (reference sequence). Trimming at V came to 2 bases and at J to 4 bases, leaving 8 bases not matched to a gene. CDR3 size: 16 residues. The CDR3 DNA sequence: TGTGCCAGCAGCTTAAGATTGGCGGGAGGATCAGATACGCAGTATTTT. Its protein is CASSLRLAGGSDTQYF.

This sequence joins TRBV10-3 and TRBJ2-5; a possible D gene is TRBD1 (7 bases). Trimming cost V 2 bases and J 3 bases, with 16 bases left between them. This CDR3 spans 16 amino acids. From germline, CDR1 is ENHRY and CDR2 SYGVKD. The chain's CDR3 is CAISEPPGRGEETQYF. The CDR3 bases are TGTGCCATCAGTGAGCCCCCGGGCAGGGGGGAAGAGACCCAGTACTTC.

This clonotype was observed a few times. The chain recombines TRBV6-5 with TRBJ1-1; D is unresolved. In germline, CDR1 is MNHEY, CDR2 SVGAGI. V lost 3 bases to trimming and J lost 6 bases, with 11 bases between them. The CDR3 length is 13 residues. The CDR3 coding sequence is TGTGCCAGCAGTTATGACCCCTCCGCTGAAGCTTTCTTT. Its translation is CASSYDPSAEAFF.

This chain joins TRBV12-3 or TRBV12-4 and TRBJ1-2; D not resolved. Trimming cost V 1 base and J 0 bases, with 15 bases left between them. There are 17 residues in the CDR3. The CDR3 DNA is TGTGCCAGCAGTTTAGATCGTTGGCAGGTTGCTAACTATGGCTACACCTTC. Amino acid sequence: CASSLDRWQVANYGYTF.

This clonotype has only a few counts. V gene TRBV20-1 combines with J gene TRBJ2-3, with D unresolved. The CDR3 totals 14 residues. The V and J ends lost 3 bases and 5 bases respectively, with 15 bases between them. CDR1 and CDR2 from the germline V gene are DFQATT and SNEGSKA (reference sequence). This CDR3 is CSARQGLSLDTQYF. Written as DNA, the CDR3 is TGCAGTGCTAGGCAAGGTCTGTCATTAGATACGCAGTATTTT.

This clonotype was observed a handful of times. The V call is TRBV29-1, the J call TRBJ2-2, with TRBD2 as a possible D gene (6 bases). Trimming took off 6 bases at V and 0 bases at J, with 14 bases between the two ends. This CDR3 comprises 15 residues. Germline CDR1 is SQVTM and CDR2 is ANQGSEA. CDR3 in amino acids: CSVLSGVANTGELFF. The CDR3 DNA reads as TGCAGCGTCCTTAGCGGAGTCGCGAACACCGGGGAGCTGTTTTTT.

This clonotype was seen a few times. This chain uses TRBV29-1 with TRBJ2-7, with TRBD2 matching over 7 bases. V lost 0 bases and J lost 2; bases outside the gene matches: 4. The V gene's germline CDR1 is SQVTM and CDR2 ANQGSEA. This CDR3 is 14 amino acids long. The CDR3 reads CSVEDRGEAYEQYV. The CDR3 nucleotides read TGCAGCGTTGAAGATCGGGGGGAGGCCTACGAGCAGTACGTC.

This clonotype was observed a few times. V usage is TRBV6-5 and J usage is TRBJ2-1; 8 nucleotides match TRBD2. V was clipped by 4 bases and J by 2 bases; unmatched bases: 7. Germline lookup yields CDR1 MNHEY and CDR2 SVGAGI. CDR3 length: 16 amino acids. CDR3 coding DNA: TGTGCCAGCAGTTCGCTTCCAGCGGGAGCCTACAATGAGCAGTTCTTC. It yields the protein CASSSLPAGAYNEQFF.

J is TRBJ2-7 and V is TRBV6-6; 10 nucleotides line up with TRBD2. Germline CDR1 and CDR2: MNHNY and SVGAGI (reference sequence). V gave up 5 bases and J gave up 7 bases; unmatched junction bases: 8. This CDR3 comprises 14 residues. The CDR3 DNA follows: TGTGCCAGCAGTCCGCCCCCAGCGGGGGGGGAGCAGTACTTC. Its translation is CASSPPPAGGEQYF.

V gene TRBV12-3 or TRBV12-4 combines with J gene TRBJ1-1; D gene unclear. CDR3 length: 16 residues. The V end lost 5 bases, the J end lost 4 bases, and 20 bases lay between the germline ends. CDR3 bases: TGTGCCAGCAGTCCTCTCGGTACCATCGTAAGCACTGAAGCTTTCTTT. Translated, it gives CASSPLGTIVSTEAFF.

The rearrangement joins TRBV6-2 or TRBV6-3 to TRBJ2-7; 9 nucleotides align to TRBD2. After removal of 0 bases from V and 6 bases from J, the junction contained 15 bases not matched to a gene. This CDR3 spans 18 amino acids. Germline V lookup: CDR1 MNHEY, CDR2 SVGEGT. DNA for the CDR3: TGTGCCAGCAGTTACTCTTTAGGCGTAGCGGGAGAGGAAAGCGAGCAGTACGTC. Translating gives CASSYSLGVAGEESEQYV.

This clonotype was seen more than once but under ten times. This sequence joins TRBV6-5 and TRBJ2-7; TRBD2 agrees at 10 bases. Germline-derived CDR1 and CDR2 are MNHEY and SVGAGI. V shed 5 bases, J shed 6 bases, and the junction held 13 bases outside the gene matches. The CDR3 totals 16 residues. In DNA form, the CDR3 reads TGTGCCAGCAGTAGGGGACCGGGACTAGCGCTAGGCGAGCAGTACTTC. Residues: CASSRGPGLALGEQYF.

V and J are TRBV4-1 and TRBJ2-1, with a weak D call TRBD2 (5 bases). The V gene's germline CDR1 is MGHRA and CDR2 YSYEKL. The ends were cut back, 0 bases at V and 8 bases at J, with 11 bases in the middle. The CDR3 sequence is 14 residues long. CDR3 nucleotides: TGCGCCAGCAGCCAAGATCTTAGCGCCGATGAGCAGTTCTTC. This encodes CASSQDLSADEQFF.

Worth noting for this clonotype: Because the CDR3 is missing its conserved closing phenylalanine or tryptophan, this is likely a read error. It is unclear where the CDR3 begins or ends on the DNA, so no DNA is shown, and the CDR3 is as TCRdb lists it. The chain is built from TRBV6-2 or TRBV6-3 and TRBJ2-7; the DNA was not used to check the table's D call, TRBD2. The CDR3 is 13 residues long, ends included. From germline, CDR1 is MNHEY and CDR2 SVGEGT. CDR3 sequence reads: CASSYSVGLAGQT.

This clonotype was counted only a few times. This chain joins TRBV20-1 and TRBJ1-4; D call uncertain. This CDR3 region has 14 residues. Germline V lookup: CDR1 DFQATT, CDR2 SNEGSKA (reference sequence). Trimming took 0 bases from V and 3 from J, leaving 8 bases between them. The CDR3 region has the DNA TGCAGTGCTAGAGAGAGGGTGTCTAATGAAAAACTGTTTTTT. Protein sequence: CSARERVSNEKLFF.

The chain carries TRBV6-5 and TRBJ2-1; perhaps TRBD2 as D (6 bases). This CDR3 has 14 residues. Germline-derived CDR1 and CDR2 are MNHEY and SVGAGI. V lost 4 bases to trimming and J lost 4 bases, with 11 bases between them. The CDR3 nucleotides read TGTGCCAGCAGTTCCGGGGACTGGTACAATGAGCAGTTCTTC. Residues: CASSSGDWYNEQFF.

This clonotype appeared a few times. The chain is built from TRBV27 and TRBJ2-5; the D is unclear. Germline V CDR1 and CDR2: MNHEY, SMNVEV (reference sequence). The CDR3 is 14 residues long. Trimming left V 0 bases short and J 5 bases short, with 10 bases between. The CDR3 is CASSLSAFRETQYF. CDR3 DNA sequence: TGTGCCAGCAGTTTATCGGCATTCCGGGAGACCCAGTACTTC.

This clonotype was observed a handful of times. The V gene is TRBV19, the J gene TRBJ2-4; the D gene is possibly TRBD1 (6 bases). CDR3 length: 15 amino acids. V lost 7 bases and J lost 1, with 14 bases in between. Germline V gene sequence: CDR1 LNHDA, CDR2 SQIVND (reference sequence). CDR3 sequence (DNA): TGTGCCAGTACGCAACAGGGATCCGCCAAAAACATTCAGTACTTC. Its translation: CASTQQGSAKNIQYF.

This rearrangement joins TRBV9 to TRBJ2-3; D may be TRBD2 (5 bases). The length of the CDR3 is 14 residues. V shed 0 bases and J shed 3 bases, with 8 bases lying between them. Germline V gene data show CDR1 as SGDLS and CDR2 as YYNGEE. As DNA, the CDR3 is TGTGCCAGCAGCGTAGGAGGGATGACAGATACGCAGTATTTT. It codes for CASSVGGMTDTQYF.